The 9 T cell receptor beta chains given below trace back to one sample, sequenced in a study. Each CDR3 protein gets one entry after TCRdb re-called the 5' RACE reads with MiXCR. The table lists 60,000 to 65,000 distinct CDR3 sequences, approximately 29% of them singletons. The sequenced sample consisted of tumor-infiltrating naive CD4+ T cells sorted from the breast tumor. Subset specified: naive CD4+ T cells, CD4+CD45RA+CD25-. These receptors all stem from a female donor with breast cancer.

By its share, this clonotype is medium-sized. The chain combines TRBV2 with TRBJ2-7, with unresolved D. Germline CDR1 and CDR2: SNHLY and FYNNEI. This CDR3 spans 12 amino acids. The V gene lost 5 bases and the J gene lost 6 bases, with 11 bases spanning the gap. The CDR3 loop reads CASSPGPAEQYF. CDR3 DNA: TGTGCCAGCAGTCCCGGACCGGCCGAGCAGTACTTC.

This sequence joins TRBV7-2 and TRBJ2-7, with D possibly being TRBD1 (6 bases). Germline loops: CDR1 SGHTA, CDR2 FQGNSA. The CDR3 is made up of 15 amino acids. V lost 5 bases, J lost 1 base, and 15 bases lay in between. CDR3 region: CASSTWGRLSYEQYF. CDR3 sequence (DNA): TGTGCCAGCAGCACATGGGGGCGTTTATCCTACGAGCAGTACTTC.

CDR3 protein: CASSRQGRDYGYTF. In nucleotides, the CDR3 is TGTGCCAGTAGCCGACAGGGTCGGGACTATGGCTACACCTTC. The chain has TRBV12-3 or TRBV12-4 and TRBJ1-2, with 7 bases that match TRBD1. J gave up 3 bases and V 9 bases, and 10 bases lay outside the gene matches. The CDR3 extends over 14 amino acids.

The rearrangement links TRBV4-1 to TRBJ1-1; D is unresolved. This CDR3 spans 16 amino acids. V was pared by 5 bases and J by 5 bases, with 21 bases between. Germline CDR1 reads MGHRA; CDR2 reads YSYEKL. CDR3 sequence reads: CASSSPTKGSGTEAFF. In DNA form, the CDR3 reads TGCGCCAGCAGCTCCCCTACTAAGGGTTCGGGGACTGAAGCTTTCTTT.

The chain recombines TRBV5-1 with TRBJ1-2; 7 bases match TRBD1. The ends lost 3 bases at V and 3 bases at J; junction bases unmatched: 8. Germline-derived CDR1 and CDR2 are SGHRS and YFSETQ. CDR3 length: 15 residues. CDR3 amino acids: CASSSGTASDYGYTF. In DNA, the CDR3 is TGCGCCAGCAGCTCCGGGACAGCGAGCGACTATGGCTACACCTTC.

This clonotype was counted between two and nine times. The V gene is TRBV7-2, the J gene TRBJ2-4; D uncertain. The CDR3 extends over 13 amino acids. The V end lost 4 bases, the J end lost 1 base, and 5 bases lay between the germline ends. The germline CDR1 and CDR2 sequences are SGHTA and FQGNSA. CDR3 coding DNA: TGTGCCAGCAGCTCCAGGGCCAAAAACATTCAGTACTTC. Its translation is CASSSRAKNIQYF.

This clonotype was seen more than once but under ten times. The rearrangement uses TRBV5-1 and TRBJ2-5, with TRBD2 identical over 8 bases. Germline V gene data show CDR1 as SGHRS and CDR2 as YFSETQ. The CDR3 is 16 residues long. J gave up 4 bases and V 4 bases, and 12 bases lay outside the gene matches. CDR3 sequence: CASSPLPAGEGETQYF. CDR3 in DNA: TGCGCCAGCAGCCCACTTCCAGCGGGAGAAGGAGAGACCCAGTACTTC.

This clonotype was observed a few times. This rearrangement joins TRBV27 to TRBJ1-5; 8 bases line up with TRBD1. V was clipped by 7 bases and J by 4 bases; unmatched bases: 6. CDR1 is MNHEY, CDR2 SMNVEV, per germline (reference sequence). This CDR3 has 14 residues. CDR3 DNA: TGTGCCAGCACCGTGACAGGGGTAAATCAGCCCCAGCATTTT. This sequence encodes CASTVTGVNQPQHF.

The CDR3 sequence: CASSPFHRTSGIGNTGELFF. CDR3 nucleotide sequence: TGTGCCAGCAGTCCCTTCCATCGGACTAGCGGGATTGGGAACACCGGGGAGCTGTTTTTT. The rearrangement uses TRBV27 and TRBJ2-2; TRBD2 matches 12 bases. V gave up 5 bases and J gave up 1 base; unmatched junction bases: 14. Germline V gene sequence: CDR1 MNHEY, CDR2 SMNVEV (reference sequence). The CDR3 sequence is 20 residues long.